Presented here are 3 T cell receptor beta chains from one specimen sequenced in a study of shared clonotypes between healthy human individuals. Sequenced by immunoSEQ multiplex PCR; TCRdb stores in-frame clones only, minus some. The sample records around 1.6 million clones, around 98% being singletons. Material: naive CD4+ T cells sorted from blood. Subset described: CD45RA+ positively selected. These receptors all come from a man aged 25 to 40 in good health.

The chain carries TRBV10-1 and TRBJ1-1; 10 nucleotides agree with TRBD1. CDR1 is WNHNN, CDR2 SYGVQD, per germline (reference sequence). Trimming at V came to 10 bases and at J to 6 bases, leaving 17 bases not matched to a gene. This CDR3 has 16 amino acids. The CDR3, as DNA: TGCGCCACCATTACTGGGACAGGGGTGGTTAACGCTGAAGCTTTCTTT. Its translation: CATITGTGVVNAEAFF.

The chain has TRBV11-2 and TRBJ2-7; 7 bases fit TRBD1. CDR1 is SGHAT, CDR2 FQNNGV, per germline. The length of the CDR3 is 13 residues. V lost 4 bases, J lost 5 bases, and 5 bases stayed unmatched. The CDR3 nucleotides are TGTGCCAGCAGCTCGACAGGGTTGGACGAGCAGTACTTC. It encodes CASSSTGLDEQYF.

This chain uses TRBV30 with TRBJ2-1; TRBD2 aligns across 14 bases. CDR1 GTSNPN and CDR2 SVGIG come from the germline V gene (reference sequence). This CDR3 spans 17 amino acids. Trimming at V came to 5 bases and at J to 7 bases, leaving 13 bases not matched to a gene. The CDR3 region has the DNA TGTGCCTGGGAAAATCCCGGGACTAGCGGGAGTTTAAATGAGCAGTTCTTC. Its translation is CAWENPGTSGSLNEQFF.